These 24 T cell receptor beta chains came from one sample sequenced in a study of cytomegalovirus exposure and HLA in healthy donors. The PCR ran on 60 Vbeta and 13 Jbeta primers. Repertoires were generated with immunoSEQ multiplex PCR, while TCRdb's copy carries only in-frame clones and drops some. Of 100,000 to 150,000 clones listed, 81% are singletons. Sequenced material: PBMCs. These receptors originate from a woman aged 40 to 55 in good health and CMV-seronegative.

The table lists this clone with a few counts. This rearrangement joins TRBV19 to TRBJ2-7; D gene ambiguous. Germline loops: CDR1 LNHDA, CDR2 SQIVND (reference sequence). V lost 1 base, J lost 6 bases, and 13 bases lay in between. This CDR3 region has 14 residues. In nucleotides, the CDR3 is TGTGCCAGTAGTATAGGTCTCGTGGAGTGCGAGCAGTACTTC. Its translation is CASSIGLVECEQYF.

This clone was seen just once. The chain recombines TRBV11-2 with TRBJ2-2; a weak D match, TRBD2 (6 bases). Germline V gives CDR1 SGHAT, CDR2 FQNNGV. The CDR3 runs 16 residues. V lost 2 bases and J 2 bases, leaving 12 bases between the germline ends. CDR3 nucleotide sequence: TGTGCCAGCAGCTTATACCGGGACTCCAACACCGGGGAGCTGTTTTTT. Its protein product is CASSLYRDSNTGELFF.

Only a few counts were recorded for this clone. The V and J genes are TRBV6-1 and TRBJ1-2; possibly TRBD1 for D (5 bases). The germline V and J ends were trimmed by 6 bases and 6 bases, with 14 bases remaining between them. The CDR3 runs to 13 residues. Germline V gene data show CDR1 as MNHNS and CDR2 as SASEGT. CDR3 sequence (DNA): TGTGCCAGCAGGGACACAGGCTACCATGGCTACACCTTC. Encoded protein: CASRDTGYHGYTF.

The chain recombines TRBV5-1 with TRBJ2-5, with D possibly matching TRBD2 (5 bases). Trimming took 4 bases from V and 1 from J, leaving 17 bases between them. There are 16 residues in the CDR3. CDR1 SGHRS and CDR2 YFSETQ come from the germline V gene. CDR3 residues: CASSPRGWVIQETQYF. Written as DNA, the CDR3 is TGCGCCAGCAGCCCCCGGGGTTGGGTGATCCAAGAGACCCAGTACTTC.

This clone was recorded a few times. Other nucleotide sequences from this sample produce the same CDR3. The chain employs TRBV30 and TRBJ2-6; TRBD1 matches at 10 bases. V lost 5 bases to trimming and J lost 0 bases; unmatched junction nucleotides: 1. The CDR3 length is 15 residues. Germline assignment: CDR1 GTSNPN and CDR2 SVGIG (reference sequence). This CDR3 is CAWGQGGSGANVLTF. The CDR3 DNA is TGTGCCTGGGGACAGGGGGGCTCTGGGGCCAACGTCCTGACTTTC.

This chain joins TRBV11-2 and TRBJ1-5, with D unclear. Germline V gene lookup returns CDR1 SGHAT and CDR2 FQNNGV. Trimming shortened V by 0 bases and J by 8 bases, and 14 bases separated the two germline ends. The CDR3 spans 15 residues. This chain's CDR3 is CASSLDQSRQKPQHF. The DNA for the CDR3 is TGTGCCAGCAGCTTAGATCAGAGCAGGCAAAAGCCCCAGCATTTT.

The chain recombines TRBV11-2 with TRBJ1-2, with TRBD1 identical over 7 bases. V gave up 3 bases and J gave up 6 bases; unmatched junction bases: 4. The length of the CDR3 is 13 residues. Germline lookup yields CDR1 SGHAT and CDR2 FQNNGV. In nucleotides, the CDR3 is TGTGCCAGCAGCTTGCAACAGGGGCATGGCTACACCTTC. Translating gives CASSLQQGHGYTF.

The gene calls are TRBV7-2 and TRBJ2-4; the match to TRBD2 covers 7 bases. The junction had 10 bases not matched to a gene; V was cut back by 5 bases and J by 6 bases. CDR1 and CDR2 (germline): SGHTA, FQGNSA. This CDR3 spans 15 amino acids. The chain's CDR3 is CASSAGGSRGNIQYF. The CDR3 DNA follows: TGTGCCAGCAGCGCCGGGGGGAGCCGTGGAAACATTCAGTACTTC.

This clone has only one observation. CDR3 region: CASSLREHTEAFF. DNA of the CDR3: TGTGCCAGCAGCTTAAGGGAGCACACTGAAGCTTTCTTT. The J gene is TRBJ1-1, the V gene TRBV7-2, with D uncertain. Trimming took 2 bases from V and 3 from J, leaving 7 bases between them. Germline V gene sequence: CDR1 SGHTA, CDR2 FQGNSA. This CDR3 spans 13 amino acids.

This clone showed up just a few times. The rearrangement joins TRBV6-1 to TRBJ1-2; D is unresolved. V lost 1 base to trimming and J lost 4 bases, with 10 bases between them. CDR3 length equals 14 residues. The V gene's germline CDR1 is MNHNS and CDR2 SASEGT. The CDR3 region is CASSEVGRGYGYTF. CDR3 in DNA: TGTGCCAGCAGTGAAGTGGGTCGAGGCTATGGCTACACCTTC.

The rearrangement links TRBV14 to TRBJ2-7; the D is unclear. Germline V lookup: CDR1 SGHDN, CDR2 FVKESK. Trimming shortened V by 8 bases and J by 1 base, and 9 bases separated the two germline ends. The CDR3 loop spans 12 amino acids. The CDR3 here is CASGGWSYEQYF. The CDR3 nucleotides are TGTGCCAGCGGCGGCTGGTCCTACGAGCAGTACTTC.

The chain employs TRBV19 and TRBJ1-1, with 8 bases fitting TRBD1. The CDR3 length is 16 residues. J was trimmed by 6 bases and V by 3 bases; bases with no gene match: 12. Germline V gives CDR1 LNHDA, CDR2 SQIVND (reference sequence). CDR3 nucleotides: TGTGCCAGTAGTATCGCGACAGGGGAATATTCCGCTGAAGCTTTCTTT. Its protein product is CASSIATGEYSAEAFF.

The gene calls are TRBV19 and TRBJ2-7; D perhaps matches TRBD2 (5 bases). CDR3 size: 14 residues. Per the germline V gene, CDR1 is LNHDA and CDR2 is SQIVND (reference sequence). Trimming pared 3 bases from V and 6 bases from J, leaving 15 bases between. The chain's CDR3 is CASSISASSGEQYF. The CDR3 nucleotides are TGTGCCAGTAGTATTTCGGCTAGCTCCGGCGAGCAGTACTTC. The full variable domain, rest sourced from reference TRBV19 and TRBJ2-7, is DGGITQSPKYLFRKEGQNVTLSCEQNLNHDAMYWYRQDPGQGLRLIYYSQIVNDFQKGDIAEGYSVSREKKESFPLTVTSAQKNPTAFYLCASSISASSGEQYFGPGTRLTVT.

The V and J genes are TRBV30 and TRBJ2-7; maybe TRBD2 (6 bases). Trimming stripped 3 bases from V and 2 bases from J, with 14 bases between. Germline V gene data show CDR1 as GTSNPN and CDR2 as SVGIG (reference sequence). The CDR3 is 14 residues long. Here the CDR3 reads CAWSVGGPTYEQYF. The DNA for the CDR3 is TGTGCCTGGAGCGTCGGGGGACCGACCTACGAGCAGTACTTC.

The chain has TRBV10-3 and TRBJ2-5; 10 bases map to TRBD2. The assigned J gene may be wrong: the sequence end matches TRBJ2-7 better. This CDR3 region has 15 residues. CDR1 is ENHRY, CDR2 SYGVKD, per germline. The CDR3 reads CAISSSGSSLLEQYF. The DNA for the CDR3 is TGTGCCATCAGTTCTAGCGGGAGTTCCTTGCTCGAGCAGTACTTC.

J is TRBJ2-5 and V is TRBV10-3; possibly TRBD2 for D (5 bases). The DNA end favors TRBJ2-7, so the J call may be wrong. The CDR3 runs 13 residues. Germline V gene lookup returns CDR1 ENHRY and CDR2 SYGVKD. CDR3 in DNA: TGTGCCGTCCCGGGGAAGGTAGTCGACGAGCAGTACTTC. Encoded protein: CAVPGKVVDEQYF.

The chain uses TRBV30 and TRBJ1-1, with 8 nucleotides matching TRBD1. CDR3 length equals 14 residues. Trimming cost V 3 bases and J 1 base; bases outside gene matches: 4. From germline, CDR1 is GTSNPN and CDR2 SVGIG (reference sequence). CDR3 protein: CAWRPGGGNTEAFF. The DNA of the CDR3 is TGTGCCTGGAGGCCAGGGGGCGGGAACACTGAAGCTTTCTTT.

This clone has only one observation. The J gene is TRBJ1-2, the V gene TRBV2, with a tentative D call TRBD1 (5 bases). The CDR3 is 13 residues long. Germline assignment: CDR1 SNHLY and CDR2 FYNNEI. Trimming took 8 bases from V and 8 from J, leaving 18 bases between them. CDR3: CASLKSGGRGYTF. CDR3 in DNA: TGTGCCAGCCTGAAGTCGGGGGGGAGAGGCTACACCTTC.

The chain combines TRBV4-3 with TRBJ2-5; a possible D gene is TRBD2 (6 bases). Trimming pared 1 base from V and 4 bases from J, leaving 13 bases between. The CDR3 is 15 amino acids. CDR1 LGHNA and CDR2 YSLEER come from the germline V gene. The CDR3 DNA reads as TGCGCCAGCAGCCAAGGACTGGAGGGGAGAGAGACCCAGTACTTC. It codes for CASSQGLEGRETQYF.

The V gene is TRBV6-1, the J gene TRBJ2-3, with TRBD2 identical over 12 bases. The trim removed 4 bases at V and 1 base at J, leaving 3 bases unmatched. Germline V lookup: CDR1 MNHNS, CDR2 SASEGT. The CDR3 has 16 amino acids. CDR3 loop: CASSVASGGGTDTQYF. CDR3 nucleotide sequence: TGTGCCAGCAGTGTGGCTAGCGGGGGGGGCACAGATACGCAGTATTTT.

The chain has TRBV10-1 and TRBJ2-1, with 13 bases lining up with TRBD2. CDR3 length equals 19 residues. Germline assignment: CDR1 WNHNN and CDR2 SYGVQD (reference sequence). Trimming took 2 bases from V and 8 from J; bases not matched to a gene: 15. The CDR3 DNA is TGCGCCAGCAGTGAGGTTGGACTAGCGGGAGTCTCTTTTCCCTATGAGCAGTTCTTC. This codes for CASSEVGLAGVSFPYEQFF.

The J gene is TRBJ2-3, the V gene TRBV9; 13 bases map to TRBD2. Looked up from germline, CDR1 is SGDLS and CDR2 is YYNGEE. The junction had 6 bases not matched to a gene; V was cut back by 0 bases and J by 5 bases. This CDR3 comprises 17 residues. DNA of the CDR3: TGTGCCAGCAGCGTAGGAAGGACTAGCGGGAGAATAGATACGCAGTATTTT. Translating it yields CASSVGRTSGRIDTQYF.

Here the CDR3 reads CASSPNEQYF. The CDR3 DNA is TGTGCCAGTAGCCCCAACGAGCAGTACTTC. The chain carries TRBV19 and TRBJ2-7; D is unresolved. This CDR3 contains 10 residues. Trimming removed 6 bases from V and 5 bases from J, with 5 bases in between. Per germline, CDR1 LNHDA and CDR2 SQIVND (reference sequence).

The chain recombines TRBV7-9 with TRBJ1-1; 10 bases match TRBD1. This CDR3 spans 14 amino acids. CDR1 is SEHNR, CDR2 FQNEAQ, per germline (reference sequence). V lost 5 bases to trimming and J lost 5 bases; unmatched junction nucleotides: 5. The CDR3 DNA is TGTGCCAGCAGCCCCGGGACAGGGGTGACTGAAGCTTTCTTT. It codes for CASSPGTGVTEAFF.